Reported below is one TCR beta chain. What it binds is unknown. V gave up 0 bases and J gave up 2 bases, with 11 bases separating them. Germline assignment: CDR1 MNHEY and CDR2 SMNVEV (reference sequence). The CDR3 runs to 16 residues. Sequencing used immunoSEQ multiplex PCR; TCRdb keeps in-frame clones, though not all of them. Altogether more than 120,000 clones are present, roughly 87% being singletons, with the ten largest covering roughly 4.8%. The data derive from a study of cytomegalovirus exposure and HLA in healthy donors. Findings and limits, study-wide: Cytomegalovirus association was listed for approximately 150 TCR beta chains.

This chain links TRBV27 with TRBJ1-5, with D possibly matching TRBD1 (6 bases). The source of this sequence is a man between 18 and 35 years old in good health and CMV-seropositive. The specimen sequenced was PBMCs. CDR3 protein: CASSLSGGGGNQPQHF. In DNA form, the CDR3 reads TGTGCCAGCAGTTTATCGGGAGGGGGGGGCAATCAGCCCCAGCATTTT.